The rows below give T cell receptor beta chains drawn from one sample of a study of shared clonotypes between healthy human individuals. Generated by immunoSEQ multiplex PCR, the TCRdb table keeps only in-frame clones and is missing some. Of approximately 510,000 clones in the sample, 79% were seen once. The sample consisted of PBMCs. The source is a woman aged 35 to 49 in good health. Some clones in this sample may be carry-over from other donors' samples. Each CDR3 is given with its conserved first and last residue. The D gene is left open where the match is weak. Size is omitted from some rows. Given values are once, few, many or a class for expanded clones.

size: .; D: .; J: TRBJ2-1; V: TRBV9; DNA: TGTGCCAGCAGCGTAGGTGGGCTACCGATGGCCAGCGAGCAGTTCTTC; CDR3: CASSVGGLPMASEQFF
size: .; D: .; J: TRBJ2-5; V: TRBV14; DNA: TGTGCCAATTTATCGATTAGGGACACGAGACAAGAGACCCAGTACTTC; CDR3: CANLSIRDTRQETQYF
size: .; D: TRBD2; J: TRBJ2-7; V: TRBV11-2; DNA: TGTGCCAGCAGCTTAGGCCCCCGGCTAGCGGTTTCCTACGAGCAGTACTTC; CDR3: CASSLGPRLAVSYEQYF
size: .; D: TRBD1; J: TRBJ2-1; V: TRBV19; DNA: TGTGCCAGTAGTGGGACAGGGAAAGGGAATGAGCAGTTCTTC; CDR3: CASSGTGKGNEQFF
size: .; D: .; J: TRBJ2-7; V: TRBV29-1; DNA: TGCAGCGTTGGACGGGTGGGGATAACCTACGAGCAGTACTTC; CDR3: CSVGRVGITYEQYF
size: few; D: .; J: TRBJ2-6; V: TRBV5-1; DNA: TGCGCCAGCAGCTTGGACTCTGGGGCCAACGTCCTGACTTTC; CDR3: CASSLDSGANVLTF
size: .; D: .; J: TRBJ1-2; V: TRBV6-5; DNA: TGTGCCTCCCGGGAAGGGTATGCGAACTATGGCTACACCTTC; CDR3: CASREGYANYGYTF
size: .; D: TRBD2; J: TRBJ2-1; V: TRBV9; DNA: TGTGCCAGCAGGGACCCAAGGGGGACTAGCGGGAGAGTTTCCTACAATGAGCAGTTCTTC; CDR3: CASRDPRGTSGRVSYNEQFF
size: .; D: TRBD1; J: TRBJ1-2; V: TRBV7-2; DNA: TGTGCCAGCAGCTTAGCAGGGACAGGGGGTGGCTACACCTTC; CDR3: CASSLAGTGGGYTF
size: .; D: TRBD1; J: TRBJ2-7; V: TRBV6-5; DNA: TGTGCCAGCAGTTACTCGACAGGGGAGCAGTACTTC; CDR3: CASSYSTGEQYF
size: .; D: .; J: TRBJ1-1; V: TRBV19; DNA: TGTGCCAGTAGTATAAGAATCAACACTGAAGCTTTCTTT; CDR3: CASSIRINTEAFF
size: .; D: .; J: TRBJ2-7; V: TRBV11-2; DNA: TGTGCCAGCAGCCAAGACGAGGGGCAGGGCGTCGACGAGCAGTACTTC; CDR3: CASSQDEGQGVDEQYF
size: .; D: TRBD2; J: TRBJ2-5; V: TRBV13; DNA: TGTGCCAGCAGCCTCCACGGGTCGGGGGGTGAGACCCAGTACTTC; CDR3: CASSLHGSGGETQYF
size: few; D: TRBD2; J: TRBJ2-6; V: TRBV27; DNA: TGTGCCAGCAGCTTATGGGGGACTAGCGGGAGGGCCTCTGGGGCCAACGTCCTGACTTTC; CDR3: CASSLWGTSGRASGANVLTF
size: .; D: .; J: TRBJ1-1; V: TRBV2; DNA: TGTGCCAGCAGAGCCTTCACAGGGAGGGTGAACACTGAAGCTTTCTTT; CDR3: CASRAFTGRVNTEAFF